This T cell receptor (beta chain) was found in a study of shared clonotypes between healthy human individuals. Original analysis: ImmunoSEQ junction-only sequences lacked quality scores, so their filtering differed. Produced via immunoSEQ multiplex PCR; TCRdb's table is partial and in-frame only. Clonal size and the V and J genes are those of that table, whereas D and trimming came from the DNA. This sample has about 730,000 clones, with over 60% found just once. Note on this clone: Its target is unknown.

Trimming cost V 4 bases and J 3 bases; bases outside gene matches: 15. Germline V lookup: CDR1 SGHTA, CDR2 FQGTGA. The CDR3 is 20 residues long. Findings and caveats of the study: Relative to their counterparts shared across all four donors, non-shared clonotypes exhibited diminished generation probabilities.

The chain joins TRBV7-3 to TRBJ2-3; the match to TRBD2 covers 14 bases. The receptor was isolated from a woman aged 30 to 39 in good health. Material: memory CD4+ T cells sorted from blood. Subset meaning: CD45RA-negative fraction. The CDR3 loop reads CASSSQPGLAGVLGTDTQYF. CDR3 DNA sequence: TGTGCCAGCAGCTCACAGCCGGGACTAGCGGGAGTGTTGGGGACAGATACGCAGTATTTT.